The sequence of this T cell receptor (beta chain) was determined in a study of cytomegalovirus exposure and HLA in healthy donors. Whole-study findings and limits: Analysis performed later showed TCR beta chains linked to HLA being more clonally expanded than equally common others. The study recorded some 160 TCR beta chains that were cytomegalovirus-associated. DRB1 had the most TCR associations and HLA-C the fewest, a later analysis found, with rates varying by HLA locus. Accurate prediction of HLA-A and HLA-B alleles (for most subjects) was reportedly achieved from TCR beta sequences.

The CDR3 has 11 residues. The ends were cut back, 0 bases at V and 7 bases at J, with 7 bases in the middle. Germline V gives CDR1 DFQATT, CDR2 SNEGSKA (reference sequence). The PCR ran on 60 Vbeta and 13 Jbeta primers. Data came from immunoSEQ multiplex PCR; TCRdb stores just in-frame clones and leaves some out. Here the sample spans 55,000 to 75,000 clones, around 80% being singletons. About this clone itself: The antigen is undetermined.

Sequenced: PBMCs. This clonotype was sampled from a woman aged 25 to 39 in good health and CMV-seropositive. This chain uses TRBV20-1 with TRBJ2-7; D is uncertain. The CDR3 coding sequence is TGCAGTGCTAGAGAAGCTCGGGAGCAGTACTTC. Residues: CSAREAREQYF.